This is a list of T cell receptor beta chains from one sample in a study of T cells in localized non-small cell lung cancer. Profiling relied on immunoSEQ multiplex PCR, and the TCRdb table lists in-frame clones only, not all of them. In the table there are roughly 58,000 clones, roughly 79% of which are singletons. Sequencing used PBMCs, obtained before any cancer treatment. Source of these receptors: a man aged 35 to 69 with stage II lung adenocarcinoma. CDR3s include the opening cysteine and the closing phenylalanine or tryptophan. Each record gives: J gene, clone size, D gene, V gene, CDR3 DNA, CDR3 protein. A D gene is named only where the DNA matches it firmly. Size is stated for part of the rows, as once, few or many counts, or as a class when the clone is expanded.

TRBJ2-2 . TRBD2 TRBV19 TGTGCCAGTAGTGGGGTTCTAGCGGCGAACACCGGGGAGCTGTTTTTT CASSGVLAANTGELFF
TRBJ2-7 . TRBD1 TRBV7-3 TGTGCCAGCAGCTTAGGGGGACAGGGCTACGAGCAGTACTTC CASSLGGQGYEQYF
TRBJ1-5 . . TRBV27 TGTGCAAGTGGGGGGGATCAGCCCCAGCATTTT CASGGDQPQHF
TRBJ1-1 few . TRBV5-1 TGCGCCAGCAGCGCCTACGATAACACTGAAGCTTTCTTT CASSAYDNTEAFF
TRBJ2-7 . TRBD1 TRBV11-2 TGTGCCAGCAGCCGGGACAGGGGGGAGCAGTACTTC CASSRDRGEQYF
TRBJ2-3 . TRBD2 TRBV2 TGTGCCGGTACTAGCGGAATCACAGATACGCAGTATTTT CAGTSGITDTQYF
TRBJ2-7 . TRBD1 TRBV6-1 TGTGCCACCGGGACAGGGGGATCCTACGAGCAGTACTTC CATGTGGSYEQYF
TRBJ1-4 medium-sized . TRBV20-1 TGCAGTGCTAGAGGACAGGAAAAACTGTTTTTT CSARGQEKLFF
TRBJ2-1 . . TRBV2 TGTGCCAGCAGTGTTTCGAGGGAGTGGGGGAATGAGCAGTTCTTC CASSVSREWGNEQFF
TRBJ2-1 . TRBD1 TRBV5-1 TGCGCCAGCAGCTTGTATGAGGACAGGGCCTACAATGAGCAGTTCTTC CASSLYEDRAYNEQFF
TRBJ1-5 . . TRBV12-5 TGTGCTAGTGGTTGGACGGGCAATCAGCCCCAGCATTTT CASGWTGNQPQHF
TRBJ2-1 few TRBD1 TRBV10-3 TGTGCCATCAGTGAGTCCCGGGACAGGTCTGTCAATGAGCAGTTCTTC CAISESRDRSVNEQFF
TRBJ1-5 . . TRBV7-8 TGTGCCAGCAGCTTAGCGGGGCTCCATCAGCCCCAGCATTTT CASSLAGLHQPQHF
TRBJ2-1 few TRBD2 TRBV2 TGTGCCAGCACGAGCGGGAGTGACAATGAGCAGTTCTTC CASTSGSDNEQFF
TRBJ1-1 once . TRBV7-9 TGTGCCAGCGTCGGGCTTTCTGAAGCTTTCTTT CASVGLSEAFF
TRBJ2-2 . . TRBV5-4 TGTGCCAGCAGCTCCCCGGTCAGAGCCGGGGAGCTGTTTTTT CASSSPVRAGELFF
TRBJ2-7 once TRBD1 TRBV5-1 TGCGCCAGCAGCGCAGGGGGTGCCTACGAGCAGTACTTC CASSAGGAYEQYF
TRBJ2-1 . . TRBV4-3 TGCGCCAGCAGCCACCCGGGAGCCGGAGGCGAGCAGTTCTTC CASSHPGAGGEQFF
TRBJ1-1 medium-sized . TRBV5-1 TGCGCCAGCAGGTTGGGACCGACGAACACTGAAGCTTTCTTT CASRLGPTNTEAFF
TRBJ1-5 few . TRBV15 TGTGCCACCAGCAGGTCAGGGCCCCAGCATTTT CATSRSGPQHF
TRBJ2-7 few TRBD2 TRBV29-1 TGCAGCGTTGAAGGGCTAGCGGGATATGTTCACGAGCAGTACTTC CSVEGLAGYVHEQYF
TRBJ2-7 . . TRBV6-5 TGTGCCAGCAGTTACTCGCTACTCCTGACCTACGAGCAGTACTTC CASSYSLLLTYEQYF
TRBJ2-5 . TRBD2 TRBV7-9 TGTGCCAGCAGCGGGTGGACTAGCCTCCAAGAGACCCAGTACTTC CASSGWTSLQETQYF
TRBJ1-5 . TRBD1 TRBV15 TGTGCCACTTCTGGTACAGGGGGTTGGCAGCCCCAGCATTTT CATSGTGGWQPQHF
TRBJ2-7 . TRBD1 TRBV11-2 TGTGCCAGCAGCTCGCCCGGGACAGGGGAGGTGGGCGAGCAGTACTTC CASSSPGTGEVGEQYF
TRBJ2-4 . TRBD1 TRBV12-5 TGTGCTAGTGGCCCCCAGGACAGGGGACATCCCGAAACCCACATTCAGTACTTC CASGPQDRGHPETHIQYF
TRBJ1-2 . . TRBV28 TGTGCCACCGCATGGCAGGGATATGGCTACACCTTC CATAWQGYGYTF
TRBJ2-7 . . TRBV5-1 TGCGCCAGCAGCTTGTGGGGAACAGGGCCTACCTCCTACGAGCAGTACTTC CASSLWGTGPTSYEQYF
TRBJ1-4 . . TRBV25-1 TGTGCCTCCACTACAGGGTTAACTAATGAAAAACTGTTTTTT CASTTGLTNEKLFF
TRBJ2-1 few TRBD2 TRBV2 TGTGCCAGCAGTGACACTAGCGGGAGTCAGTTCTTC CASSDTSGSQFF
TRBJ2-2 . TRBD2 TRBV6-4 TGTGCCAGCAGTGACGGAGTAGCGGGAGACGCCGGGGAGCTGTTTTTT CASSDGVAGDAGELFF
TRBJ2-1 . . TRBV9 TGTGCCAGCAGCGTAGTGTCAGGGGTCGATGAGCAGTTCTTC CASSVVSGVDEQFF
TRBJ2-7 . TRBD1 TRBV7-2 TGTGCCAGCAGCTTAGCCGGACAGGGCTCCTACGAGCAGTACTTC CASSLAGQGSYEQYF
TRBJ2-7 few TRBD2 TRBV6-5 TGTGCCAGCAGTTACCAACGGTCGGGAGGGAGAACCGAGCAGTACTTC CASSYQRSGGRTEQYF
TRBJ2-6 . TRBD1 TRBV9 TGTGCCAGCAGCGCCCCGGGACAGGGGGCGCCCTCTGGGGCCAACGTCCTGACTTTC CASSAPGQGAPSGANVLTF
TRBJ2-1 . TRBD1 TRBV7-9 TGTGCCAGCACCCGCGGGGGACAGGGGTATAATGAGCAGTTCTTC CASTRGGQGYNEQFF
TRBJ2-5 . TRBD1 TRBV11-2 TGTGCCAGCTCCCCCCGGGACAGGGGGTACCAAGAGACCCAGTACTTC CASSPRDRGYQETQYF
TRBJ1-1 . . TRBV5-1 TGCGCCAGCAGCTTGGTTCAGTTGAACACTGAAGCTTTCTTT CASSLVQLNTEAFF
TRBJ2-2 . . TRBV5-8 TGTGCCAGCAGCCGCCCCGGGACAAACACCGGGGAGCTGTTTTTT CASSRPGTNTGELFF
TRBJ1-2 few TRBD1 TRBV4-3 TGCGCCAGCAGCGATCGGACAGGGGGCTACACCTTC CASSDRTGGYTF
TRBJ1-5 . . TRBV7-8 TGTGCCAGCAGCCTCAGACCGACGGGCTCCAATCAGCCCCAGCATTTT CASSLRPTGSNQPQHF
TRBJ1-2 . . TRBV5-6 TGTGCCAGCAGCTTAAATCCCACCACGGGCTACACCTTC CASSLNPTTGYTF
TRBJ2-2 . . TRBV7-3 TGTGCCAGCAGCTTAGGATGGCCGAGGACGCACGCCGGGGAGCTGTTTTTT CASSLGWPRTHAGELFF
TRBJ2-7 . . TRBV5-4 TGTGCCAGCAGCATAGGACAGATCTCCTACGAGCAGTACTTC CASSIGQISYEQYF
TRBJ1-5 . . TRBV7-9 TGTGCCAGCAGCTTGGGGGGCAAGAATCAGCCCCAGCATTTT CASSLGGKNQPQHF
TRBJ1-5 once . TRBV2 TGTGCCAGCAGTGAAACGGGATTTAGTCAGCCCCAGCATTTT CASSETGFSQPQHF
TRBJ1-4 . . TRBV2 TGTGCCAGCAGTCGGCGTAATGAAAAACTGTTTTTT CASSRRNEKLFF